This T cell receptor (beta chain) was obtained from a study of CD8+ T cells in alopecia areata. The V end was cut by 0 bases, the J end by 5 bases, with 8 bases between. This CDR3 is 14 amino acids long. Per the germline V gene, CDR1 is LGHNA and CDR2 is YSLEER. Extraction and reverse transcription of RNA yielded cDNA as the sequencing template. Method: immunoSEQ multiplex PCR; TCRdb's copy keeps in-frame clones and lacks some. The table has hundreds of thousands of clones, around three fifths seen once. Notes on this clone: What it recognizes is unknown.

Regarding the study as a whole: Scalp and blood samples kept many expanded lesional clones throughout tofacitinib.

Treatment given: oral pan-JAK inhibitor, 5-10 mg twice daily. The origin of this receptor is a human donor with alopecia areata. The chain is built from TRBV4-3 and TRBJ1-5; D is possibly TRBD1 (5 bases). Source: CD4+ T cells sorted from blood, taken around week 54, from a patient treated with tofacitinib. The DNA of the CDR3 is TGCGCCAGCAGCCAAGATTTGGGGGATCAGCCCCAGCATTTT. Residues: CASSQDLGDQPQHF.